This T cell receptor beta chain emerged from a study of memory CD4+ T cells and cytomegalovirus serostatus. Study at large: This sample comes from healthy Belgian adults, several CMV seropositive, roughly 22 seronegative. Points from the study as a whole: CMV serostatus prediction reached median AUC approximately 0.95, or 0.91 with US-trained model.

V was pared by 1 base and J by 7 bases, with 14 bases of the junction left unmatched. Germline CDR1 reads SGHNT; CDR2 reads YYREEE (reference sequence). CDR3 length equals 18 residues. In regard to this clone: Antigen specificity is unknown.

Original processing notes: Out-of-frame sequences were removed, leaving a few million distinct TCRbeta sequences. TCRdb's table, derived via immunoSEQ multiplex PCR, lists solely in-frame clones and lacks some. V and J calls plus clone size are reproduced from that table; the DNA served to infer D and trimming. The data show some 44,000 clones, just under 80% seen once. The sort gate was single viable CD3+CD4+CD8-CD45RO+ cells for memory CD4+ T cells. Donors' CMV status reflects serum IgG against pp150, pp28, p38, p52. This TCR was recovered from an adult in good health and CMV-seronegative. Sample: memory CD4+ T cells from blood. The rearrangement links TRBV5-4 to TRBJ2-5; the match to TRBD1 covers 12 bases. Here the CDR3 DNA reads TGTGCCAGCAGCTTGAACGGGGACCGGGACAGGGGGCGGGTGACCCAGTACTTC. Encoded protein: CASSLNGDRDRGRVTQYF.